This T cell receptor beta chain was retrieved from a study of T cells after posttransplantation cyclophosphamide. Study-level findings and limits: Donor CD8+ memory clones often dominated recipient blood repertoires at later times. Recipient CMV seropositivity and CMV reactivation strongly tracked TRB clonality. TRB overlap between skin or GI tissue T cells and blood was limited.

The CDR3 runs 13 residues. Deletions cut 0 bases from V and 6 bases from J, with 9 bases between. The germline CDR1 and CDR2 sequences are SGHRS and YFSETQ. Using immunoSEQ multiplex PCR, the repertoire was profiled, and TCRdb retains in-frame clones only, with some absent. The sample contains over 35,000 clones, none of them singletons. This related bone marrow graft donor gave peripheral blood on the day of marrow donation. This clone was recorded many times. What it binds is not known. The sequence derives from a man aged 35 to 55 in good health, CMV-negative, and a related stem cell transplant donor. The chain combines TRBV5-1 with TRBJ1-2; D is undetermined. The source material was PBMCs. The CDR3 here is CASSLGGNDGYTF. CDR3 bases: TGCGCCAGCAGCTTGGGAGGGAATGATGGCTACACCTTC.